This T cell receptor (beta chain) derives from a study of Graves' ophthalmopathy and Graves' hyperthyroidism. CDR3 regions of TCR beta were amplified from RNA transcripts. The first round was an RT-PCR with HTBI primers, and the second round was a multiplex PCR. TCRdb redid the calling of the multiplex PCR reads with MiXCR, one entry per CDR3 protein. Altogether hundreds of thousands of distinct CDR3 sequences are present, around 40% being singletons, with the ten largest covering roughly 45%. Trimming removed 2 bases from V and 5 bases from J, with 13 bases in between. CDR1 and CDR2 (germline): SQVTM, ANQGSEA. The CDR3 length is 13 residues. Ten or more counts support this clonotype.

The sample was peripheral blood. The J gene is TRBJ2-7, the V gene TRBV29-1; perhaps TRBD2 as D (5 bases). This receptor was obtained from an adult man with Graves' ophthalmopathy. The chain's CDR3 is CSVERTAGHEQYF. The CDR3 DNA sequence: TGCAGCGTTGAACGGACTGCTGGCCACGAGCAGTACTTC.